These 23 T cell receptor beta chains were sequenced from one sample in a study of blood T cell repertoires in COVID-19. Method: immunoSEQ multiplex PCR; TCRdb's copy keeps in-frame clones and lacks some. This sample has roughly 170,000 clones, with approximately 80% found just once. The sequenced sample consisted of PBMCs or T cells enriched from blood (not recorded which). The receptors were sampled from a man aged 45-60 years who had recovered from COVID-19.

The chain joins TRBV30 to TRBJ2-1; 7 bases align to TRBD2. The CDR3 runs 15 residues. Unmatched junction bases numbered 9, after V lost 0 bases and J lost 7 bases. CDR1 GTSNPN and CDR2 SVGIG come from the germline V gene (reference sequence). DNA for the CDR3: TGTGCCTGGAGTGTATTGGGGGGGGGTAGGAATGAGCAGTTCTTC. As protein: CAWSVLGGGRNEQFF.

The chain has TRBV6-5 and TRBJ2-7, with 8 bases identical to TRBD2. In germline, CDR1 is MNHEY, CDR2 SVGAGI. Trimming cost V 6 bases and J 3 bases; bases outside gene matches: 7. This CDR3 contains 14 residues. The CDR3 nucleotides read TGTGCCAGCAGCAGAAGCGGGGGTAACTACGAGCAGTACTTC. Translation: CASSRSGGNYEQYF.

V is TRBV11-2 and J is TRBJ2-4; D is perhaps TRBD1 (6 bases). V shed 5 bases and J shed 0 bases, with 14 bases lying between them. CDR1 and CDR2 (germline): SGHAT, FQNNGV. The CDR3 contains 16 residues. The CDR3 sequence is CASSHGQLLAKNIQYF. Written as DNA, the CDR3 is TGTGCCAGCAGCCACGGACAGCTTTTAGCCAAAAACATTCAGTACTTC.

Worth noting for this clone: One junction end does not reproduce the germline sequence, and a read error may be involved. The chain uses TRBV28 and TRBJ1-3; a possible D gene is TRBD1 (5 bases). CDR1 MDHEN and CDR2 SYDVKM come from the germline V gene. This CDR3 region has 14 residues. DNA for the CDR3: TGTACCAGCAGTTTTGTCGGAGGGGATAACACCATATATTTT. Protein sequence: CTSSFVGGDNTIYF.

V usage is TRBV28 and J usage is TRBJ2-7; D is perhaps TRBD1 (6 bases). Between the trimmed V and J ends, which lost 5 bases and 3 bases, there was a span of 11 bases. The germline V gene encodes CDR1 MDHEN and CDR2 SYDVKM. The CDR3 length is 13 residues. CDR3 sequence: CASSRDTNYEQYF. CDR3 sequence (DNA): TGTGCCAGCAGTAGGGACACCAACTACGAGCAGTACTTC.

The chain joins TRBV30 to TRBJ1-6; D is possibly TRBD1 (5 bases). V was clipped by 2 bases and J by 15 bases, with 14 bases between them. The germline gives CDR1 GTSNPN, CDR2 SVGIG (reference sequence). The CDR3 runs to 12 residues. The CDR3 reads CAWSTYRSRLHF. The CDR3 nucleotides read TGTGCCTGGAGTACTTACAGGTCTCGCCTCCACTTT.

The V gene is TRBV29-1, the J gene TRBJ1-1, with a tentative D call TRBD1 (6 bases). The CDR3 totals 13 residues. The germline gives CDR1 SQVTM, CDR2 ANQGSEA. Trimming removed 3 bases from V and 5 bases from J, with 13 bases in between. CDR3 DNA: TGCAGCGTTGAGGCAGGGGAAGGAACTGAAGCTTTCTTT. It specifies CSVEAGEGTEAFF. The full variable domain, rest sourced from reference TRBV29-1 and TRBJ1-1, is SAVISQKPSRDICQRGTSLTIQCQVDSQVTMMFWYRQQPGQSLTLIATANQGSEATYESGFVIDKFPISRPNLTFSTLTVSNMSPEDSSIYLCSVEAGEGTEAFFGQGTRLTVV.

The rearrangement joins TRBV6-5 to TRBJ2-7, with TRBD1 matching over 7 bases. CDR3 size: 14 residues. The germline V gene has CDR1 MNHEY and CDR2 SVGAGI. V gave up 5 bases and J gave up 3 bases; unmatched junction bases: 7. For the CDR3, the DNA is TGTGCCAGCAGTATAGGCAGGGGGAACTACGAGCAGTACTTC. Its protein product is CASSIGRGNYEQYF.

The genes are TRBV30 and TRBJ1-6; 8 nucleotides align to TRBD1. The CDR3 runs to 16 residues. Germline trimming cut 5 bases from V and 13 bases from J; bases unmatched to any gene: 19. Germline V gives CDR1 GTSNPN, CDR2 SVGIG (reference sequence). Here the CDR3 DNA reads TGTGCCTGGTCATATCAGGGGGCTCCCTTGTCTCCCCCCCTCCACTTT. Protein: CAWSYQGAPLSPPLHF. Variable domain in full (rest from reference TRBV30 and TRBJ1-6): SQTIHQWPATLVQPVGSPLSLECTVEGTSNPNLYWYRQAAGRGLQLLFYSVGIGQISSEVPQNLSASRPQDRQFILSSKKLLLSDSGFYLCAWSYQGAPLSPPLHFGNGTRLTVT.

The chain is built from TRBV7-9 and TRBJ2-1, with TRBD2 identical over 12 bases. Germline V gene data show CDR1 as SEHNR and CDR2 as FQNEAQ (reference sequence). V shed 1 base, J shed 9 bases, and the junction held 10 bases outside the gene matches. The CDR3 sequence is 17 residues long. Here the CDR3 DNA reads TGTGCCAGCAGCTTAGGGGGCAGACTAGCGGGGGCGAGTGAGCAGTTCTTC. Protein: CASSLGGRLAGASEQFF.

The CDR3 sequence: CASSQDRGVSGNTIYF. CDR3 nucleotides: TGCGCCAGCAGCCAAGATCGGGGGGTTTCTGGAAACACCATATATTTT. The V call is TRBV4-3, the J call TRBJ1-3; possible D gene TRBD1, 5 bases. V lost 0 bases to trimming and J lost 1 base, with 10 bases between them. Germline CDR1 is LGHNA and CDR2 is YSLEER. The CDR3 is 16 residues long.

This chain links TRBV11-2 with TRBJ1-6; D remains ambiguous. The germline V gene has CDR1 SGHAT and CDR2 FQNNGV. V lost 7 bases and J lost 5, with 15 bases in between. This CDR3 is built from 15 residues. CDR3 amino acids: CASTLVPEHNSPLHF. In nucleotides, the CDR3 is TGTGCCAGCACTCTAGTTCCCGAACATAATTCACCCCTCCACTTT.

Here the CDR3 DNA reads TGCAGTGCTAACAAAGATACGCAGTATTTT. Amino acid sequence: CSANKDTQYF. The chain joins TRBV20-1 to TRBJ2-3; D gene ambiguous. The germline V gene encodes CDR1 DFQATT and CDR2 SNEGSKA (reference sequence). The CDR3 has 10 amino acids. The V gene lost 4 bases and the J gene lost 5 bases, with 4 bases spanning the gap.

The chain links TRBV7-9 to TRBJ2-3; 8 positions match TRBD1. Germline V gives CDR1 SEHNR, CDR2 FQNEAQ (reference sequence). There are 16 residues in the CDR3. The V and J ends lost 6 bases and 2 bases, in that order; junction bases with no gene match: 10. The CDR3 sequence is CASSLMGTGTTDTQYF. In DNA, the CDR3 is TGTGCCAGCAGTCTAATGGGGACAGGAACCACAGATACGCAGTATTTT.

This rearrangement joins TRBV27 to TRBJ1-4; tentative D call: TRBD1 (6 bases). Trimming took 5 bases from V and 3 from J, leaving 13 bases between them. The CDR3 covers 15 residues. Germline lookup yields CDR1 MNHEY and CDR2 SMNVEV (reference sequence). CDR3 residues: CASSKKGDPNEKLFF. CDR3 bases: TGTGCCAGCAGTAAAAAGGGGGACCCTAATGAAAAACTGTTTTTT.

The gene calls are TRBV28 and TRBJ1-5; D remains ambiguous. The CDR3 is 12 amino acids. Germline V gene data show CDR1 as MDHEN and CDR2 as SYDVKM. Between the trimmed V and J ends, which lost 4 bases and 5 bases, there was a span of 6 bases. The CDR3 loop reads CASSYTDQPQHF. The CDR3 DNA reads as TGTGCCAGCAGTTATACGGATCAGCCCCAGCATTTT.

This clone was detected only a few times. This chain connects TRBV18 to TRBJ1-5, with D possibly TRBD1 on 5 matching bases. The CDR3 runs 13 residues. V lost 8 bases, J lost 4 bases, and 12 bases lay in between. The germline gives CDR1 KGHSH, CDR2 LQKENI. DNA of the CDR3: TGTGCCAGCCAGGGTGGTATTAATCAGCCCCAGCATTTT. Protein: CASQGGINQPQHF. The complete variable domain, with remaining parts taken from reference TRBV18 and TRBJ1-5, reads NAGVMQNPRHLVRRRGQEARLRCSPMKGHSHVYWYRQLPEEGLKFMVYLQKENIIDESGMPKERFSAEFPKEGPSILRIQQVVRGDSAAYFCASQGGINQPQHFGDGTRLSIL.

This clone was picked up a small number of times. The genes are TRBV28 and TRBJ2-7; D is perhaps TRBD1 (5 bases). V lost 6 bases and J lost 3, with 12 bases in between. There are 13 residues in the CDR3. CDR1 is MDHEN and CDR2 is SYDVKM in the germline V gene. CDR3 sequence: CASSPWGGYEQYF. CDR3 sequence (DNA): TGTGCCAGCAGCCCCTGGGGCGGCTACGAGCAGTACTTC.

The rearrangement joins TRBV11-1 to TRBJ1-1; D is undetermined. CDR3 size: 14 residues. Germline V CDR1 and CDR2: SGHAT, FQDESV (reference sequence). The V and J ends lost 1 base and 4 bases respectively, with 10 bases between them. The DNA of the CDR3 is TGTGCCAGCAGCTTAGGGATTCGGGGCACTGAAGCTTTCTTT. Amino acid sequence: CASSLGIRGTEAFF.

V gene TRBV29-1 combines with J gene TRBJ2-7; D might be TRBD2 (6 bases). Germline V gene data show CDR1 as SQVTM and CDR2 as ANQGSEA. The V gene lost 6 bases and the J gene lost 4 bases, with 10 bases spanning the gap. The CDR3 runs 11 residues. The DNA for the CDR3 is TGCAGCGTCCGGGGGAGTTACGAGCAGTACTTC. Translated, it gives CSVRGSYEQYF.

This clone was observed a single time. The chain combines TRBV7-2 with TRBJ2-1; TRBD2 aligns across 7 bases. CDR3 length: 18 residues. CDR1 and CDR2 from the germline V gene are SGHTA and FQGNSA. V dropped 1 base and J dropped 2; count of bases not matched to a gene: 11. Here the CDR3 reads CASSLGYRWGGAYNEQFF. The CDR3 coding sequence is TGTGCCAGCAGCTTAGGGTATCGGTGGGGGGGAGCCTACAATGAGCAGTTCTTC.

This chain links TRBV5-4 with TRBJ2-1, with D tentatively TRBD1 (6 bases). The CDR3 is 16 amino acids. CDR1 and CDR2 (germline): SGHNT, YYREEE (reference sequence). Trimming left V 0 bases short and J 4 bases short, with 14 bases between. The CDR3 region has the DNA TGTGCCAGCAGCTTGGATTCCGGGACACAATACAATGAGCAGTTCTTC. Protein sequence: CASSLDSGTQYNEQFF.

The V gene is TRBV9, the J gene TRBJ2-3, with 8 bases that match TRBD2. With V trimmed by 1 base and J by 0 bases, 4 bases remained unmatched. In germline, CDR1 is SGDLS, CDR2 YYNGEE. The CDR3 is made up of 16 amino acids. This chain's CDR3 is CASSVLGGGSTDTQYF. In DNA form, the CDR3 reads TGTGCCAGCAGCGTATTAGGCGGGGGGAGCACAGATACGCAGTATTTT.